The 11 T cell receptor beta chains in this list originate from one sample, sequenced in a study of blood T cells in healthy people across ages (dated by TCRdb to between 2014 and 2017). The method behind the library was 5' RACE. The run used an Illumina HiSeq 2500. The second PCR ran for about 6 to 12 cycles and used a J-beta primer mix along with a sample-barcoded 5' primer. The public reads were run again by TCRdb, first through fastp at Q25 and then through MiXCR, and only productive beta chains were kept. Each CDR3 protein appears once, grouped with its most common genes and DNA. For this sample the table gives about 680,000 distinct CDR3 sequences, of which 49% were detected only once. The ten biggest clones cover about a third of the sample. The sequencing sample was made of blood. The receptors come from a woman aged 60-75 years in good health.

This clonotype has more than one count but fewer than ten. This chain links TRBV6-1 with TRBJ2-1; 8 nucleotides line up with TRBD2. V lost 7 bases and J lost 2; bases outside the gene matches: 7. CDR3 length equals 15 residues. The germline gives CDR1 MNHNS, CDR2 SASEGT. As DNA, the CDR3 is TGTGCCAGCACCAGCGGGGGACGGGCCTACAATGAGCAGTTCTTC. As protein: CASTSGGRAYNEQFF.

This clonotype occurred a few times. The rearrangement links TRBV10-3 to TRBJ2-5; the D call may be TRBD1 or TRBD2 (6 bases each). The V end lost 2 bases, the J end lost 5 bases, and 15 bases lay between the germline ends. The CDR3 covers 15 residues. The germline V gene has CDR1 ENHRY and CDR2 SYGVKD. The chain's CDR3 is CAISEPGAAHETQYF. CDR3 coding DNA: TGTGCCATCAGTGAGCCGGGGGCGGCACACGAGACCCAGTACTTC.

This clonotype was recorded at least ten times. The gene calls are TRBV29-1 and TRBJ2-7; D remains unclear. Germline assignment: CDR1 SQVTM and CDR2 ANQGSEA. CDR3 length equals 13 residues. The ends were cut back, 0 bases at V and 4 bases at J, with 10 bases in the middle. The CDR3 loop reads CSVEEAQKYEQYF. DNA of the CDR3: TGCAGCGTTGAAGAGGCACAGAAATACGAGCAGTACTTC.

The chain's CDR3 is CASSRDSGYEQYF. CDR3 nucleotide sequence: TGTGCCAGCAGTAGGGACTCCGGATACGAGCAGTACTTC. The V gene is TRBV6-6, the J gene TRBJ2-7, with D perhaps matching TRBD2 (6 bases). With 5 bases removed from V and 4 bases from J, the gap between germline ends came to 12 bases. Germline CDR1 reads MNHNY; CDR2 reads SVGAGI (reference sequence). This CDR3 comprises 13 residues.

J is TRBJ1-2 and V is TRBV28; 8 bases align to TRBD1. CDR1 is MDHEN and CDR2 is SYDVKM in the germline V gene. CDR3 length equals 16 residues. Trimming cost V 6 bases and J 2 bases; bases outside gene matches: 11. The CDR3: CASRVSGGDKNYGYTF. Written as DNA, the CDR3 is TGTGCCAGCAGAGTATCAGGGGGCGATAAAAACTATGGCTACACCTTC.

The J gene is TRBJ2-4, the V gene TRBV5-1; 9 nucleotides agree with TRBD2. The DNA matches TRBJ2-7 better at its end, which makes the J call doubtful. The CDR3 loop spans 19 amino acids. Germline assignment: CDR1 SGHRS and CDR2 YFSETQ. CDR3 bases: TGCGCCAGCAGCTTCGGTTCGGCTAGCGGGATAATGACGTCCTACGAGCAGTACTTC. Protein product: CASSFGSASGIMTSYEQYF.

Only a few counts were recorded for this clonotype. This chain connects TRBV7-2 to TRBJ2-1, with D perhaps TRBD2 (6 bases). Germline CDR1 reads SGHTA; CDR2 reads FQGNSA. The CDR3 loop spans 15 amino acids. Trimming removed 4 bases from V and 14 bases from J, with 24 bases in between. CDR3 nucleotides: TGTGCCAGCAGCTCAAGAGGGAGGTGGGGTCCGGTAGAGTTCTTC. Translation: CASSSRGRWGPVEFF. The full variable domain, completed using reference TRBV7-2 and TRBJ2-1, is GAGVSQSPSNKVTEKGKDVELRCDPISGHTALYWYRQSLGQGLEFLIYFQGNSAPDKSGLPSDRFSAERTGGSVSTLTIQRTQQEDSAVYLCASSSRGRWGPVEFFGPGTRLTVL.

V is TRBV21-1 and J is TRBJ2-1; the DNA was not compared with TRBD1, the D call given in the table. TRBV21-1 is shown as a pseudogene. This CDR3 region has 15 residues. This chain's CDR3 is CASPGRPGRLNEQFF. CDR3 DNA: TGTGCCAGCCCGGGACGTCCGGGGCGCTTGAATGAGCAGTTCTTC.

The chain combines TRBV6-4 with TRBJ2-3, with 10 nucleotides matching TRBD1. Per the germline V gene, CDR1 is MRHNA and CDR2 is SNTAGT. Germline trimming cut 0 bases from V and 4 bases from J; bases unmatched to any gene: 1. This CDR3 is built from 15 residues. CDR3 sequence: CASSDSGQGPDTQYF. The CDR3 region has the DNA TGTGCCAGCAGTGACTCGGGACAGGGGCCAGATACGCAGTATTTT.

The table lists this clonotype with a count of one. This CDR3 reads CSATGTSGRTYEQYF. The CDR3, as DNA: TGCAGTGCTACGGGGACTAGCGGGAGGACCTACGAGCAGTACTTC. The chain has TRBV20-1 and TRBJ2-7, with 15 bases that match TRBD2. Germline assignment: CDR1 DFQATT and CDR2 SNEGSKA (reference sequence). V shed 4 bases and J 2 bases; nucleotides not matched to a gene: 3. The CDR3 extends over 15 amino acids.

J is TRBJ2-1 and V is TRBV6-2 or TRBV6-3, with D maybe TRBD2 (6 bases). Germline V gene lookup returns CDR1 MNHEY and CDR2 SVGEGT. The CDR3 has 18 amino acids. V lost 6 bases and J 5 bases, leaving 26 bases between the germline ends. The CDR3 bases are TGTGCCAGCAGCCGCCTCCTTGTTGGGGGGAGCTGGAACAATGAGCAGTTCTTC. Amino acid sequence: CASSRLLVGGSWNNEQFF.